This TCR beta chain was sequenced for a study of cytotoxic CD8 clonotypes in ibrutinib-treated CLL. Background on the study: Sample averages reached 250,000 or so productive templates and roughly 96,000 productive rearrangements. Regarding the study as a whole: Clonality increased at ibrutinib response and stayed stable in sustained remission. At progression, however, it fell back toward baseline.

Sequencing was designed to attain a depth spanning 1 in 200,000 to 1 in 1 million T cells. The protocol was immunoSEQ multiplex PCR, while the TCRdb copy is restricted to in-frame clones and leaves out a portion. The sample has 110,000 to 150,000 clones, roughly 83% seen once; the top ten hold about 13%. As concerns this clone: The antigen is not known.

The V and J ends lost 3 bases and 3 bases respectively, with 11 bases between them. The germline V gene has CDR1 GTSNPN and CDR2 SVGIG (reference sequence). The CDR3 has 13 residues. The TCR beta libraries used roughly 2.2 micrograms of genomic DNA that came from cryopreserved PBMCs. The sample was PBMCs, taken after 12 months of ibrutinib treatment. This clonotype was obtained from a human donor with chronic lymphocytic leukemia. The chain links TRBV30 to TRBJ1-1; D is possibly TRBD1 (5 bases). This CDR3 is CAWSGATDTEAFF. The CDR3 bases are TGTGCCTGGAGCGGGGCAACGGACACTGAAGCTTTCTTT.